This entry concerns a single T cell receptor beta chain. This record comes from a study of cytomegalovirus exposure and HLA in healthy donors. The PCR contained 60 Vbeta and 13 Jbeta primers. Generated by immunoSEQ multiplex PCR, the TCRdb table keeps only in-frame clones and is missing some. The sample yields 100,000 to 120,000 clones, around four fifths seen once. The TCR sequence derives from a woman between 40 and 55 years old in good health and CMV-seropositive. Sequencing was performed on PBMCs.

The CDR3 here is CASSEVIEGREQYF. The DNA of the CDR3 is TGTGCCAGCAGTGAAGTTATCGAGGGGAGGGAGCAGTACTTC. The chain recombines TRBV2 with TRBJ2-7, with a weak D call TRBD2 (6 bases). Germline V gene data show CDR1 as SNHLY and CDR2 as FYNNEI. Between the trimmed V and J ends, which lost 1 base and 7 bases, there was a span of 14 bases. CDR3 length equals 14 residues.